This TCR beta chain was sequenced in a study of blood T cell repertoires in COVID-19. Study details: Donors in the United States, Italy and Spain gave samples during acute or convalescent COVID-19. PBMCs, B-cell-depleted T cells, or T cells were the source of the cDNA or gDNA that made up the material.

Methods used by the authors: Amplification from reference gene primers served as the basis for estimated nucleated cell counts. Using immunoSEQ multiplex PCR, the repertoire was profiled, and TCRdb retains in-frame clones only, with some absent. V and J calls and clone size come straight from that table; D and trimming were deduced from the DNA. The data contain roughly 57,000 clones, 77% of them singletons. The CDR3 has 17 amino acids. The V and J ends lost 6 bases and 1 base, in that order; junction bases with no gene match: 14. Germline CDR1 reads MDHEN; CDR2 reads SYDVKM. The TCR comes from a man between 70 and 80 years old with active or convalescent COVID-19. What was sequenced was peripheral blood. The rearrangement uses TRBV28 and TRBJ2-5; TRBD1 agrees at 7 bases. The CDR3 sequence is CASSPGLLKGAQETQYF. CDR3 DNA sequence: TGTGCCAGCAGCCCCGGCCTTCTGAAGGGGGCCCAAGAGACCCAGTACTTC.